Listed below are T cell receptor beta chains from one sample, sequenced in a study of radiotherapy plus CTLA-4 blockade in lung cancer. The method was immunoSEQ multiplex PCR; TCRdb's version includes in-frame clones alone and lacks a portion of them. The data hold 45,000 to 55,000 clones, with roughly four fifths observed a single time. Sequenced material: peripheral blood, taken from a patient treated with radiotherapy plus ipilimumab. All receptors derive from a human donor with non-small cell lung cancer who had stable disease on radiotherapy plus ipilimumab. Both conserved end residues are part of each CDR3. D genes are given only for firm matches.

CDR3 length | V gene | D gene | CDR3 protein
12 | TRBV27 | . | CASSSNTDTQYF
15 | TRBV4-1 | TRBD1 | CASSQTVQGGQPQHF
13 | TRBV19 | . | CASKDKLKSGYTF
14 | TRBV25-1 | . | CASSAGTALGAQYF
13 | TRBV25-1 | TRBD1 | CASQGGGNQPQHF
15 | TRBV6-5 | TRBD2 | CASSYRTSGGYEQYF
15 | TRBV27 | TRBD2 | CASTTSGVDYNEQFF
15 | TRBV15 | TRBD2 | CATSNGLAGQETQYF
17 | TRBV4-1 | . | CASTRGDSGFSYNEQFF
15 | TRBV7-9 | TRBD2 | CASSSSGTFQETQYF
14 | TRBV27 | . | CASRHQGSTDTQYF
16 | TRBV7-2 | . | CASRQSGPNWGTEAFF
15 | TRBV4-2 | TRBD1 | CASSQERGQGNEQFF
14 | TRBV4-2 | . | CASSQEEYQYGYTF
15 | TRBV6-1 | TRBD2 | CASGSSGGPKTEQFF
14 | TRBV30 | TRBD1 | CAWRTGTGHTEAFF
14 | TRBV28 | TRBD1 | CASSSGRTGGSAFF
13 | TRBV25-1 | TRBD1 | CASSTGGSQPQHF